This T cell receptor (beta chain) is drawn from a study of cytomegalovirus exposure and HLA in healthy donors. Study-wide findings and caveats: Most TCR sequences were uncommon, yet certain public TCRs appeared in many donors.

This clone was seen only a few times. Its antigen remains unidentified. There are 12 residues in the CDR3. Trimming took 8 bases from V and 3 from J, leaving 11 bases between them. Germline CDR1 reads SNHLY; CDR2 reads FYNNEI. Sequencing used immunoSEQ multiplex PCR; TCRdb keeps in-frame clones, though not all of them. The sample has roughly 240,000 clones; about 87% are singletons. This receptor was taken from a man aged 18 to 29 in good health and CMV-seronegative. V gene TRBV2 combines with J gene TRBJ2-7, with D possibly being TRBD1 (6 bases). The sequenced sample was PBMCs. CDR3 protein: CASVLRGYEQYF. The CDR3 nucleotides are TGTGCCAGCGTGCTCAGGGGCTACGAGCAGTACTTC.